This TCR beta chain stems from a study of T cell responses to AZD1222 COVID-19 vaccine. Notes on the study in general: Females made up more of the donors, who were largely white British, and clonal diversity may have come out too low. There were repertoire samples only from the period after the peak T cell response. Spike regions recognized by vaccine-associated CD4 TCRs spanned the protein, led by 160-218 and 743-854.

Repertoires were generated with immunoSEQ multiplex PCR, while TCRdb's copy carries only in-frame clones and drops some. The sample includes about 110,000 clones, 85% to 95% of them seen just once. As concerns this clone: Its antigen remains unknown.

Trimming cost V 0 bases and J 1 base; bases outside gene matches: 4. Germline CDR1 is SGHRS and CDR2 is YFSETQ. This CDR3 has 17 amino acids. The chain couples TRBV5-1 to TRBJ2-1; TRBD2 matches 10 bases. The source material was peripheral blood, sampled 28 days after the second AZD1222 dose. The TCR comes from an adult who received the AZD1222 COVID-19 vaccine. The CDR3 here is CASSLGTSGGSYNEQFF. DNA of the CDR3: TGCGCCAGCAGCTTGGGGACTAGCGGAGGGTCCTACAATGAGCAGTTCTTC.